The entry below gives a single TCR beta chain sequence along with its context. The data originate from a study of blood T cell repertoires in COVID-19. Turning to the study itself: Sites across the United States, Italy and Spain contributed samples from acute and convalescent COVID-19. PBMCs, B-cell-depleted T cells, or T cells provided the cDNA or gDNA that made up the material.

Data came from immunoSEQ multiplex PCR; TCRdb stores just in-frame clones and leaves some out. The data show some 350,000 clones, 80% to 90% seen once. After removal of 6 bases from V and 4 bases from J, the junction contained 15 bases not matched to a gene. The CDR3 has 17 amino acids. Germline V gene lookup returns CDR1 MDHEN and CDR2 SYDVKM. The sequence came from a man between 18 and 29 years old who had recovered from COVID-19. The V gene is TRBV28, the J gene TRBJ1-2, with 9 bases matching TRBD1. Sequenced: PBMCs or T cells enriched from blood (not recorded which). The CDR3 DNA reads TGTGCCAGCAGCCAACCCGGACAGGGGATCGGGTTCTATGGCTACACCTTC. It is translated as CASSQPGQGIGFYGYTF.